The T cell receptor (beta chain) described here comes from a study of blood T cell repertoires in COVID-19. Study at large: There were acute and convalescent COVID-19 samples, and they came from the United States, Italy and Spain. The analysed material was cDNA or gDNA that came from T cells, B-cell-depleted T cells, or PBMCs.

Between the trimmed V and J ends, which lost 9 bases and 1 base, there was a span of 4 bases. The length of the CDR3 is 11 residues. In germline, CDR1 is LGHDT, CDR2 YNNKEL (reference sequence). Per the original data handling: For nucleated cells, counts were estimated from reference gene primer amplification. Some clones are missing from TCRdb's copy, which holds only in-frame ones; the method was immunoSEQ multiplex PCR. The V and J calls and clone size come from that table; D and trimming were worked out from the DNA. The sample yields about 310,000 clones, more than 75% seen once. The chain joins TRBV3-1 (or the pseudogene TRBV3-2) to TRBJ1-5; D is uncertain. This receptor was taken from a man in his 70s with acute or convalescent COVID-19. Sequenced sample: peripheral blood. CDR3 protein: CASLSNQPQHF. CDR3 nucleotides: TGTGCCAGTCTGAGCAATCAGCCCCAGCATTTT.